This entry concerns a single T cell receptor (beta chain). TCRdb used MiXCR to reprocess the 5' RACE reads, holding one entry per CDR3 protein. The sample has 250,000 or so distinct CDR3 sequences, over 15% seen once. This record comes from a study of CD8 T cells in ankylosing spondylitis. CDR3 length equals 16 residues. With V trimmed by 1 base and J by 7 bases, 4 bases remained unmatched. Sequencing was done on a sample of blood, either unsorted or a sorted T cell fraction (not recorded which). The receptor's source is a male donor with ankylosing spondylitis or in good health (not recorded which). The chain recombines TRBV12-3 or TRBV12-4 with TRBJ2-1; 13 bases match TRBD2. In nucleotides, the CDR3 is TGTGCCAGCAGTTTAGATGGACTAGCGGGAGAAAATGAGCAGTTCTTC. This encodes CASSLDGLAGENEQFF.